Presented here are 30 T cell receptor beta chains from one specimen sequenced in a study of blood T cell repertoires in COVID-19. Method: immunoSEQ multiplex PCR; TCRdb's copy keeps in-frame clones and lacks some. The repertoire holds 250,000 to 350,000 clones, with roughly 87% as singletons. Material: PBMCs or T cells enriched from blood (not recorded which). These receptors all stem from a woman aged 18-29 years who had recovered from COVID-19.

The chain combines TRBV5-4 with TRBJ2-1; TRBD1 aligns across 8 bases. This CDR3 is 16 amino acids long. With 4 bases clipped from V and 2 bases from J, the junction kept 8 bases outside the gene matches. Germline CDR1 SGHNT, CDR2 YYREEE (reference sequence). DNA of the CDR3: TGTGCCAGCAGCCGGATTGCACAGGGGGCCTACAATGAGCAGTTCTTC. The encoded protein is CASSRIAQGAYNEQFF.

The chain uses TRBV7-2 and TRBJ2-2; 10 bases are a match to TRBD1. V lost 5 bases, J lost 5 bases, and 8 bases stayed unmatched. This CDR3 is 16 amino acids long. Germline V CDR1 and CDR2: SGHTA, FQGNSA. The CDR3 reads CASSPTGGGQTGELFF. Here the CDR3 DNA reads TGTGCCAGCAGCCCGACAGGGGGCGGTCAAACCGGGGAGCTGTTTTTT.

This clone has only a few counts. The J gene is TRBJ2-7, the V gene TRBV4-3; TRBD2 might be the D (6 bases). In germline, CDR1 is LGHNA, CDR2 YSLEER. This CDR3 contains 18 residues. The germline V and J ends were trimmed by 1 base and 4 bases, with 23 bases remaining between them. CDR3 loop: CASSQVLLGIADTYEQYF. The CDR3 region has the DNA TGCGCCAGCAGCCAAGTTCTTCTCGGAATAGCGGATACATACGAGCAGTACTTC.

The genes are TRBV5-6 and TRBJ2-3; 9 bases map to TRBD2. The V and J ends lost 1 base and 5 bases, in that order; junction bases with no gene match: 8. This CDR3 contains 16 residues. Germline CDR1 SGHDT, CDR2 YYEEEE. CDR3 amino acids: CASSLPAGGPRDTQYF. CDR3 coding DNA: TGTGCCAGCAGCTTGCCGGCGGGGGGGCCAAGAGATACGCAGTATTTT.

This chain uses TRBV7-8 with TRBJ2-3, with 7 bases that match TRBD1. Germline trimming cut 5 bases from V and 1 base from J; bases unmatched to any gene: 0. This CDR3 comprises 13 residues. Germline CDR1 reads SGHVS; CDR2 reads FQNEAQ. The CDR3 bases are TGTGCCAGCAGCGGGACAGGCACAGATACGCAGTATTTT. Its translation is CASSGTGTDTQYF.

This rearrangement joins TRBV9 to TRBJ2-3; 8 nucleotides line up with TRBD2. With V trimmed by 3 bases and J by 3 bases, 12 bases remained unmatched. The CDR3 has 17 residues. Germline-derived CDR1 and CDR2 are SGDLS and YYNGEE. The CDR3 spells CASSASRIAGSTDTQYF. CDR3 nucleotide sequence: TGTGCCAGCAGCGCCTCCAGGATAGCGGGATCTACAGATACGCAGTATTTT.

The chain couples TRBV6-5 to TRBJ1-1; no clear D gene. V was cut by 2 bases and J by 6 bases, with 16 bases left in between. Germline-derived CDR1 and CDR2 are MNHEY and SVGAGI. The CDR3 covers 15 residues. CDR3 sequence reads: CASSYAGRPKSEAFF. The CDR3 nucleotides are TGTGCCAGCAGTTACGCGGGCAGGCCTAAGTCTGAAGCTTTCTTT.

V gene TRBV4-3 combines with J gene TRBJ1-5; no definite D call. The V gene's germline CDR1 is LGHNA and CDR2 YSLEER. V lost 0 bases and J lost 6, with 15 bases in between. The CDR3 loop spans 16 amino acids. The CDR3 region is CASSQDAPARSQPQHF. CDR3 bases: TGCGCCAGCAGCCAAGATGCCCCAGCAAGGAGTCAGCCCCAGCATTTT.

This rearrangement joins TRBV28 to TRBJ2-7, with a tentative D call TRBD2 (6 bases). Germline V lookup: CDR1 MDHEN, CDR2 SYDVKM. Trimming took off 3 bases at V and 1 base at J, with 13 bases between the two ends. The CDR3 is 15 amino acids. The CDR3 nucleotides read TGTGCCAGCAGTTTCCCACGGCGGGGATCCTACGAGCAGTACTTC. It codes for CASSFPRRGSYEQYF.

The rearrangement joins TRBV9 to TRBJ2-7, with TRBD2 matching over 9 bases. V gave up 5 bases and J gave up 5 bases; unmatched junction bases: 8. The CDR3 sequence is 14 residues long. From germline, CDR1 is SGDLS and CDR2 YYNGEE. The DNA for the CDR3 is TGTGCCAGCAGTCCCACTAGCGGGCTCAACGAGCAGTACTTC. Its protein is CASSPTSGLNEQYF.

The J gene is TRBJ1-1, the V gene TRBV10-3; a weak D match, TRBD1 (6 bases). V was cut by 6 bases and J by 5 bases, with 16 bases left in between. Germline V gene lookup returns CDR1 ENHRY and CDR2 SYGVKD. The CDR3 consists of 14 residues. The CDR3 protein is CAISGTFPRTEAFF. DNA for the CDR3: TGTGCCATCAGCGGGACATTCCCTCGGACTGAAGCTTTCTTT.

This chain uses TRBV5-6 with TRBJ2-7; D is perhaps TRBD1 (7 bases). From germline, CDR1 is SGHDT and CDR2 YYEEEE. V gave up 4 bases and J gave up 1 base, with 15 bases separating them. The CDR3 consists of 15 residues. The DNA for the CDR3 is TGTGCCAGCAGCCCCAGGGGGGTGAAGTCCTACGAGCAGTACTTC. It specifies CASSPRGVKSYEQYF.

V and J are TRBV10-3 and TRBJ1-5, with 7 bases fitting TRBD1. V lost 5 bases, J lost 4 bases, and 5 bases stayed unmatched. The CDR3 has 14 residues. Germline V CDR1 and CDR2: ENHRY, SYGVKD. The CDR3 reads CAISQGQLNQPQHF. As DNA, the CDR3 is TGTGCCATCAGTCAGGGACAGTTGAATCAGCCCCAGCATTTT.

This chain uses TRBV7-8 with TRBJ1-5, with D maybe TRBD1 (5 bases). V was shortened by 1 base and J by 4 bases, with 11 bases between the two germline ends. CDR3 size: 15 residues. Germline CDR1 and CDR2: SGHVS and FQNEAQ. CDR3 bases: TGTGCCAGCAGCTTAGACGGCAGGGTGAATCAGCCCCAGCATTTT. Translation gives CASSLDGRVNQPQHF.

The genes are TRBV28 and TRBJ1-1; 8 bases agree with TRBD1. Germline V gene lookup returns CDR1 MDHEN and CDR2 SYDVKM. The junction had 5 bases not matched to a gene; V was cut back by 7 bases and J by 4 bases. This CDR3 spans 13 amino acids. For the CDR3, the DNA is TGTGCCAGCAATGGACAGGGAGGCACTGAAGCTTTCTTT. Its translation: CASNGQGGTEAFF.

The genes are TRBV28 and TRBJ1-3; D remains ambiguous. This CDR3 has 11 residues. CDR1 is MDHEN, CDR2 SYDVKM, per germline. V was trimmed by 5 bases and J by 10 bases, leaving 9 bases between them. The CDR3 loop reads CASSQLGTIYF. CDR3 nucleotide sequence: TGTGCCAGCAGTCAACTAGGTACCATATATTTT.

The chain employs TRBV29-1 and TRBJ2-3; 15 bases line up with TRBD2. CDR1 SQVTM and CDR2 ANQGSEA come from the germline V gene. This CDR3 has 13 amino acids. The V and J ends lost 4 bases and 9 bases, in that order; junction bases with no gene match: 2. The chain's CDR3 is CSVAGTSGGTQYF. For the CDR3, the DNA is TGCAGCGTTGCAGGGACTAGCGGGGGGACGCAGTATTTT.

This chain links TRBV12-3 or TRBV12-4 with TRBJ1-4; weak D call: TRBD1 (6 bases). Trimming shortened V by 2 bases and J by 8 bases, and 9 bases separated the two germline ends. The CDR3 length is 13 residues. CDR3 in DNA: TGTGCCAGCAGTTTATACAGGGCCGAAAAACTGTTTTTT. Translating gives CASSLYRAEKLFF.

CDR3 nucleotides: TGTGCCAGCAGCTCCCGGGGGGGCCCCGTGTATGAGCAGTTCTTC. Protein sequence: CASSSRGGPVYEQFF. The chain employs TRBV7-2 and TRBJ2-1; 8 bases fit TRBD2. With V trimmed by 4 bases and J by 8 bases, 10 bases remained unmatched. The CDR3 has 15 amino acids. Germline V gene data show CDR1 as SGHTA and CDR2 as FQGNSA.

V usage is TRBV6-6 and J usage is TRBJ2-1, with 8 bases aligning to TRBD1. The V and J ends lost 7 bases and 3 bases, in that order; junction bases with no gene match: 8. This CDR3 region has 15 residues. The germline gives CDR1 MNHNY, CDR2 SVGAGI (reference sequence). CDR3 nucleotide sequence: TGTGCCAGCAAAGGACAGGGAGGAAACTACAATGAGCAGTTCTTC. This sequence encodes CASKGQGGNYNEQFF.

This chain links TRBV4-3 with TRBJ1-6; D call uncertain. V lost 1 base, J lost 10 bases, and 14 bases lay in between. In germline, CDR1 is LGHNA, CDR2 YSLEER. This CDR3 is 15 amino acids long. The CDR3 DNA reads as TGCGCCAGCAGCCAAGTGGCCTTCCAGAGGTCACCCCTCCACTTT. It translates to CASSQVAFQRSPLHF.

This clone has a single count. The genes are TRBV7-8 and TRBJ2-7; tentatively, D is TRBD2 (5 bases). The V end was cut by 6 bases, the J end by 4 bases, with 16 bases between. The CDR3 totals 14 residues. The germline V gene encodes CDR1 SGHVS and CDR2 FQNEAQ. The CDR3 nucleotides read TGTGCCAGCAGTCCGAATCGTGAGGGATACGAGCAGTACTTC. It codes for CASSPNREGYEQYF. The variable domain in full, completed from reference TRBV7-8 and TRBJ2-7, reads GAGVSQSPRYKVAKRGQDVALRCDPISGHVSLFWYQQALGQGPEFLTYFQNEAQLDKSGLPSDRFFAERPEGSVSTLKIQRTQQEDSAVYLCASSPNREGYEQYFGPGTRLTVT.

This clone is a singleton in its sample. This sequence joins TRBV5-5 and TRBJ1-3; D may be TRBD1 (6 bases). V lost 0 bases, J lost 2 bases, and 12 bases lay in between. This CDR3 is built from 16 residues. The germline CDR1 and CDR2 sequences are SGHKS and YYEKEE (reference sequence). The CDR3 region has the DNA TGTGCCAGCAGCTTGGTGTCGTCAGGGGCTGGAAACACCATATATTTT. This codes for CASSLVSSGAGNTIYF. The whole variable domain, filled in from reference TRBV5-5 and TRBJ1-3, reads DAGVTQSPTHLIKTRGQQVTLRCSPISGHKSVSWYQQVLGQGPQFIFQYYEKEERGRGNFPDRFSARQFPNYSSELNVNALLLGDSALYLCASSLVSSGAGNTIYFGEGSWLTVV.

CDR3 nucleotide sequence: TGTGCCAGCAGCCGGGCACGGGACAGCTCGGGCTATGGCTACACCTTC. It encodes CASSRARDSSGYGYTF. The chain couples TRBV4-2 to TRBJ1-2, with 7 bases that match TRBD1. Looked up from germline, CDR1 is LGHNA and CDR2 is YNFKEQ. This CDR3 contains 16 residues. The trim removed 4 bases at V and 4 bases at J, leaving 12 bases unmatched.

This chain links TRBV6-1 with TRBJ2-5; 7 nucleotides line up with TRBD1. Trimming at V came to 3 bases and at J to 4 bases, leaving 2 bases not matched to a gene. CDR3 length: 13 residues. The germline gives CDR1 MNHNS, CDR2 SASEGT. The CDR3 DNA reads TGTGCCAGCAGTGAGGACAGGCCAGAGACCCAGTACTTC. This sequence encodes CASSEDRPETQYF.

The V call is TRBV29-1, the J call TRBJ2-5; the D gene is possibly TRBD1 (6 bases). V was trimmed by 8 bases and J by 3 bases, leaving 16 bases between them. The CDR3 has 13 amino acids. In germline, CDR1 is SQVTM, CDR2 ANQGSEA. CDR3: CSSGHNAKETQYF. The DNA for the CDR3 is TGCAGCTCGGGACATAATGCAAAAGAGACCCAGTACTTC.

This chain joins TRBV5-1 and TRBJ2-1; TRBD1 might be the D (6 bases). Trimming pared 3 bases from V and 4 bases from J, leaving 11 bases between. Germline CDR1 reads SGHRS; CDR2 reads YFSETQ. CDR3 size: 14 residues. CDR3 amino acids: CASSSAGQYNEQFF. CDR3 bases: TGCGCCAGCAGCTCTGCTGGACAGTACAATGAGCAGTTCTTC.

The V and J genes are TRBV15 and TRBJ1-2; D is ambiguous. V dropped 5 bases and J dropped 5 bases, with 15 bases sitting between them. This CDR3 spans 14 amino acids. Germline-derived CDR1 and CDR2 are LNHNV and YYDKDF (reference sequence). CDR3 residues: CATSGTFIGYGYTF. DNA of the CDR3: TGTGCCACCAGCGGCACCTTTATCGGGTATGGCTACACCTTC.

V is TRBV6-2 or TRBV6-3 and J is TRBJ2-7; 13 bases line up with TRBD2. V lost 2 bases and J lost 9; bases outside the gene matches: 10. CDR3 length: 16 amino acids. Germline assignment: CDR1 MNHEY and CDR2 SVGEGT. CDR3 coding DNA: TGTGCCAGCAGTTACACCAGACTAGCGGGAGGAAGGGCGCAGTACTTC. Encoded protein: CASSYTRLAGGRAQYF.

V and J are TRBV5-1 and TRBJ2-2; maybe TRBD2 (5 bases). This CDR3 region has 16 residues. The germline V gene encodes CDR1 SGHRS and CDR2 YFSETQ. V lost 3 bases, J lost 2 bases, and 14 bases lay in between. The CDR3 DNA is TGCGCCAGCAGCTACTATGAGGGCCCTAACACCGGGGAGCTGTTTTTT. This codes for CASSYYEGPNTGELFF.